The 25 T cell receptor beta chains reported below all come from one sample, sequenced in a study of beta chain features in type 1 diabetes. TCRB transcripts that were expressed got sequenced, as all of the isolated RNA had been reverse transcribed. Clones were read by immunoSEQ multiplex PCR, and TCRdb kept only the in-frame ones, dropping some. This repertoire shows some 240,000 clones, roughly a tenth found once; its top ten account for approximately 1.3%. Sequencing was performed on central memory CD4+ T cells from blood. The receptors were sampled from a man aged 18 to 35 in good health.

The chain links TRBV13 to TRBJ2-3; 11 positions match TRBD2. Germline V CDR1 and CDR2: PRHDT, FYEKMQ (reference sequence). The CDR3 has 16 amino acids. The junction had 3 bases not matched to a gene; V was cut back by 2 bases and J by 2 bases. CDR3 protein: CASSLRLAGFTDTQYF. The DNA for the CDR3 is TGTGCCAGCAGCTTAAGACTAGCGGGGTTCACAGATACGCAGTATTTT. Full variable domain (remainder filled in from reference TRBV13 and TRBJ2-3): AAGVIQSPRHLIKEKRETATLKCYPIPRHDTVYWYQQGPGQDPQFLISFYEKMQSDKGSIPDRFSAQQFSDYHSELNMSSLELGDSALYFCASSLRLAGFTDTQYFGPGTRLTVL.

In its sample, this clone was seen a few times. V usage is TRBV10-3 and J usage is TRBJ2-1, with TRBD1 matching 11 bases. Per the germline V gene, CDR1 is ENHRY and CDR2 is SYGVKD. The CDR3 sequence is 18 residues long. Losses at the gene ends were 10 bases for V and 3 bases for J; bases not matched to a gene: 17. The CDR3 spells CATITGQGAGLHYNEQFF. CDR3 bases: TGTGCCACCATCACAGGACAGGGGGCCGGACTGCACTACAATGAGCAGTTCTTC.

The sample holds a few counts of this clone. This chain links TRBV7-9 with TRBJ1-2; no clear D. This CDR3 has 13 residues. Germline V gene data show CDR1 as SEHNR and CDR2 as FQNEAQ (reference sequence). V shed 4 bases and J shed 7 bases, with 13 bases lying between them. The CDR3 region has the DNA TGTGCCAGCAGCTCCTTAAAGCAGGCTGGCTACACCTTC. Translated, it gives CASSSLKQAGYTF.

This clone appeared a few times. V gene TRBV28 combines with J gene TRBJ1-4; D ambiguous. In germline, CDR1 is MDHEN, CDR2 SYDVKM. The CDR3 extends over 14 amino acids. V was shortened by 3 bases and J by 10 bases, with 15 bases between the two germline ends. The CDR3 region is CASSFQLQGRKLFF. In DNA, the CDR3 is TGTGCCAGCAGTTTTCAACTGCAAGGGAGAAAACTGTTTTTT.

The gene calls are TRBV5-1 and TRBJ2-7; 12 bases line up with TRBD1. CDR1 SGHRS and CDR2 YFSETQ come from the germline V gene. Unmatched junction bases numbered 5, after V lost 3 bases and J lost 7 bases. CDR3 length equals 14 residues. CDR3 DNA: TGCGCCAGCAGCTGGGGACAGGGGGCAGAGGAGCAGTACTTC. Translation gives CASSWGQGAEEQYF.

In its sample, this clone was seen a few times. V and J are TRBV2 and TRBJ2-2; TRBD2 is a possible D gene (6 bases). The germline V gene has CDR1 SNHLY and CDR2 FYNNEI. The CDR3 loop spans 13 amino acids. Trimming stripped 5 bases from V and 5 bases from J, with 9 bases between. The CDR3 region is CASSRRGTGELFF. The CDR3 nucleotides read TGTGCCAGCAGTCGGCGGGGAACCGGGGAGCTGTTTTTT. The variable domain in full, completed from reference TRBV2 and TRBJ2-2, reads EPEVTQTPSHQVTQMGQEVILRCVPISNHLYFYWYRQILGQKVEFLVSFYNNEISEKSEIFDDQFSVERPDGSNFTLKIRSTKLEDSAMYFCASSRRGTGELFFGEGSRLTVL.

The table lists this clone with a few counts. This chain connects TRBV5-6 to TRBJ2-7, with 7 bases identical to TRBD2. The CDR3 loop spans 15 amino acids. Per germline, CDR1 SGHDT and CDR2 YYEEEE. The V gene end was trimmed by 3 bases and the J gene end by 0 bases; junction bases not matched to a gene: 6. The CDR3 loop reads CASSSTGRASYEQYF. CDR3 sequence (DNA): TGTGCCAGCAGCTCGACGGGGAGGGCCTCCTACGAGCAGTACTTC.

The V and J genes are TRBV29-1 and TRBJ1-4; D is perhaps TRBD1 (6 bases). V was trimmed by 7 bases and J by 1 base, leaving 16 bases between them. This CDR3 spans 15 amino acids. Germline-derived CDR1 and CDR2 are SQVTM and ANQGSEA. CDR3 protein: CSASRQAGTNEKLFF. In DNA form, the CDR3 reads TGCAGCGCCTCCCGACAGGCAGGAACTAATGAAAAACTGTTTTTT.

This clone came up many times. V and J are TRBV9 and TRBJ2-3; D is unresolved. V was trimmed by 2 bases and J by 0 bases, leaving 10 bases between them. The CDR3 runs to 15 residues. In germline, CDR1 is SGDLS, CDR2 YYNGEE. CDR3 residues: CASSVLTVSTDTQYF. DNA of the CDR3: TGTGCCAGCAGCGTCCTGACTGTTAGCACAGATACGCAGTATTTT. The full variable domain, completed using reference TRBV9 and TRBJ2-3, is DSGVTQTPKHLITATGQRVTLRCSPRSGDLSVYWYQQSLDQGLQFLIQYYNGEERAKGNILERFSAQQFPDLHSELNLSSLELGDSALYFCASSVLTVSTDTQYFGPGTRLTVL.

This chain uses TRBV6-1 with TRBJ1-2, with no clear D. Between the trimmed V and J ends, which lost 0 bases and 4 bases, there was a span of 6 bases. The CDR3 loop spans 13 amino acids. The germline V gene encodes CDR1 MNHNS and CDR2 SASEGT. CDR3 protein: CASSEAAGYGYTF. Written as DNA, the CDR3 is TGTGCCAGCAGTGAAGCGGCGGGCTATGGCTACACCTTC.

This clone was counted a few times. V gene TRBV6-1 combines with J gene TRBJ2-1, with D perhaps TRBD2 (5 bases). This CDR3 is 11 amino acids long. The V gene lost 6 bases and the J gene lost 6 bases, with 6 bases spanning the gap. Per germline, CDR1 MNHNS and CDR2 SASEGT. The CDR3 region is CASRLVNEQFF. CDR3 DNA: TGTGCCAGCAGACTAGTCAATGAGCAGTTCTTC.

This clone has a single count. The same CDR3 also results from other DNA sequences found in this sample. V usage is TRBV7-3 and J usage is TRBJ2-1, with a possible D match to TRBD2 (8 bases). V shed 5 bases and J shed 3 bases, with 14 bases lying between them. CDR1 and CDR2 (germline): SGHTA, FQGTGA. The CDR3 is 15 amino acids. Here the CDR3 reads CASSPRGTSYNEQFF. The CDR3 DNA reads TGTGCCAGCAGCCCCAGGGGGACTAGCTACAATGAGCAGTTCTTC.

This clone was counted ten times or more. The chain combines TRBV7-9 with TRBJ1-1, with D unresolved. The CDR3 consists of 10 residues. Germline V lookup: CDR1 SEHNR, CDR2 FQNEAQ (reference sequence). The DNA of the CDR3 is TGTGCTTTTTCTGGCACTGAAGCTTTCTTT. As protein: CAFSGTEAFF.

This clone turned up a few times. V usage is TRBV7-2 and J usage is TRBJ1-1; no firm D call. Germline V lookup: CDR1 SGHTA, CDR2 FQGNSA. There are 15 residues in the CDR3. V was pared by 0 bases and J by 1 base, with 9 bases between. CDR3 sequence reads: CASSLAGVGNTEAFF. The CDR3 DNA reads as TGTGCCAGCAGCTTAGCAGGTGTGGGGAACACTGAAGCTTTCTTT.

This clone has a handful of counts. V usage is TRBV4-3 and J usage is TRBJ2-2; 7 bases match TRBD1. In germline, CDR1 is LGHNA, CDR2 YSLEER. The V and J ends lost 2 bases and 5 bases, in that order; junction bases with no gene match: 5. The CDR3 is 15 residues long. The CDR3 reads CASSQKGAATGELFF. The CDR3 nucleotides are TGCGCCAGCAGCCAAAAGGGGGCGGCGACCGGGGAGCTGTTTTTT.

This clone was counted only a few times. The V call is TRBV4-1, the J call TRBJ2-7; D uncertain. V was clipped by 2 bases and J by 2 bases, with 13 bases between them. Germline CDR1 MGHRA, CDR2 YSYEKL. The CDR3 extends over 15 amino acids. The CDR3 bases are TGCGCCAGCAGCCAACAGCAGGTTTCCCCCTACGAGCAGTACTTC. Amino acid sequence: CASSQQQVSPYEQYF.

This clone was picked up a small number of times. The CDR3 nucleotides are TGCGCCAGCAGCTTCTTACAGGGACGGACAGATACGCAGTATTTT. This sequence encodes CASSFLQGRTDTQYF. This chain joins TRBV5-1 and TRBJ2-3; weak D call: TRBD1 (6 bases). CDR1 is SGHRS, CDR2 YFSETQ, per germline. This CDR3 region has 15 residues. V was shortened by 2 bases and J by 3 bases, with 13 bases between the two germline ends.

This clone was seen a handful of times. The rearrangement joins TRBV4-3 to TRBJ2-2, with a weak D call TRBD1 (6 bases). The CDR3 loop spans 15 amino acids. Germline lookup yields CDR1 LGHNA and CDR2 YSLEER. Trimming removed 0 bases from V and 4 bases from J, with 9 bases in between. CDR3 region: CASSQDYRATGELFF. DNA of the CDR3: TGCGCCAGCAGCCAAGATTACAGGGCCACCGGGGAGCTGTTTTTT.

This clone was picked up many times. This rearrangement joins TRBV10-3 to TRBJ2-3; perhaps D is TRBD1 or TRBD2 (6 bases each). The germline V and J ends were trimmed by 4 bases and 6 bases, with 14 bases remaining between them. Germline V CDR1 and CDR2: ENHRY, SYGVKD. The CDR3 has 14 amino acids. The CDR3 nucleotides are TGTGCCATCAGTGTCGCAGGGGAGGAGGATACGCAGTATTTT. This gives the protein CAISVAGEEDTQYF.

The table lists this clone with many counts. This chain links TRBV29-1 with TRBJ2-3; D unresolved. The CDR3 loop spans 14 amino acids. Trimming took 7 bases from V and 3 from J, leaving 17 bases between them. Germline values: CDR1 SQVTM, CDR2 ANQGSEA. CDR3 sequence reads: CSGGQLVNTDTQYF. As DNA, the CDR3 is TGCAGCGGTGGGCAGTTAGTTAATACAGATACGCAGTATTTT.

V gene TRBV6-5 combines with J gene TRBJ2-5; no definite D call. V was shortened by 3 bases and J by 3 bases, with 11 bases between the two germline ends. The CDR3 is 14 residues long. Germline loops: CDR1 MNHEY, CDR2 SVGAGI. The CDR3: CASSYSPVEETQYF. CDR3 nucleotides: TGTGCCAGCAGTTATAGTCCCGTTGAAGAGACCCAGTACTTC.

The V and J genes are TRBV4-2 and TRBJ2-7, with 7 bases matching TRBD2. Per the germline V gene, CDR1 is LGHNA and CDR2 is YNFKEQ. The CDR3 has 14 amino acids. V gave up 4 bases and J gave up 6 bases; unmatched junction bases: 9. CDR3 region: CASSPGLILGEQYF. In DNA, the CDR3 is TGTGCCAGCAGCCCGGGACTAATTCTGGGCGAGCAGTACTTC.

This clone came up a few times. The chain is built from TRBV14 and TRBJ2-5; D gene uncertain. The last part of the DNA fits TRBJ2-7 better; the J call may be wrong. Per germline, CDR1 SGHDN and CDR2 FVKESK. The CDR3 is 13 amino acids. CDR3 loop: CASSIGPSYEQYF. DNA for the CDR3: TGTGCCAGCAGCATCGGGCCGTCCTACGAGCAGTACTTC.

CDR3 coding DNA: TGTGCCAGCAGCGTAGCTGGTGATTCCGGGCAGTACTTC. Protein: CASSVAGDSGQYF. V gene TRBV9 combines with J gene TRBJ2-7; D unclear. V lost 0 bases and J lost 9, with 13 bases in between. The CDR3 consists of 13 residues. The germline CDR1 and CDR2 sequences are SGDLS and YYNGEE. Complete variable domain (other parts from reference TRBV9 and TRBJ2-7): DSGVTQTPKHLITATGQRVTLRCSPRSGDLSVYWYQQSLDQGLQFLIQYYNGEERAKGNILERFSAQQFPDLHSELNLSSLELGDSALYFCASSVAGDSGQYFGPGTRLTVT.

CDR3 DNA: TGTGCCAGCAGCATCGGACAGGCCCTTCACTACGAGCAGTACTTC. Amino acids: CASSIGQALHYEQYF. This chain connects TRBV9 to TRBJ2-7, with 7 bases matching TRBD1. CDR3 length equals 15 residues. The junction had 10 bases not matched to a gene; V was cut back by 4 bases and J by 3 bases. CDR1 SGDLS and CDR2 YYNGEE come from the germline V gene.